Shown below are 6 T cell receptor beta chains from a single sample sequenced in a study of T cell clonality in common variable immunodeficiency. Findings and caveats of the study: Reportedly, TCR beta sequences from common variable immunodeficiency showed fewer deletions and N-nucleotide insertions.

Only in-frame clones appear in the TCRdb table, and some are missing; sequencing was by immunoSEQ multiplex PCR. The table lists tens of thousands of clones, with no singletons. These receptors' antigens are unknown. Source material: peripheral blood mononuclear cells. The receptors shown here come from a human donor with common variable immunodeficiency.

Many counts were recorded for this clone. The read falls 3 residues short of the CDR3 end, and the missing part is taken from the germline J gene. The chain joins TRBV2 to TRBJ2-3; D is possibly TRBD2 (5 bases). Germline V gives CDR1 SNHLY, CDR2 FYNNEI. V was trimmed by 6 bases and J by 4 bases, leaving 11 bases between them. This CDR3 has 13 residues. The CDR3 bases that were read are TGTGCCAGCAGGGCGGACTTATCAGATACG. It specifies CASRADLSDT. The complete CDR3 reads CASRADLSDTQYF.

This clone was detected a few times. CDR3: CASSSVRATNEKLFF. The part of the CDR3 DNA that was read is TGTGCCAGCAGCTCCGTCAGGGCAACTAATGAAAAA. The V call is TRBV11-2, the J call TRBJ1-4; D perhaps matches TRBD1 (5 bases). The read finishes 3 residues shy of the CDR3 end, and the germline J gene is used to complete it. CDR1 is SGHAT and CDR2 is FQNNGV in the germline V gene. The CDR3 is 15 residues long. The germline V and J ends were trimmed by 4 bases and 0 bases, with 9 bases remaining between them. Full variable domain (missing parts from reference TRBV11-2 and TRBJ1-4): EAGVAQSPRYKIIEKRQSVAFWCNPISGHATLYWYQQILGQGPKLLIQFQNNGVVDDSQLPKDRFSAERLKGVDSTLKIQPAKLEDSAVYLCASSSVRATNEKLFFGSGTQLSVL.

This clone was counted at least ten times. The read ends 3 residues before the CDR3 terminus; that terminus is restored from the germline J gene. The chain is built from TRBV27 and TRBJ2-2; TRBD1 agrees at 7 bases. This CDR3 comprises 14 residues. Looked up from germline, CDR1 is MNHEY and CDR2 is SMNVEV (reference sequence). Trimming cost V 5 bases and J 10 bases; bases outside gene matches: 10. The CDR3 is CASSEGQIPPELFF. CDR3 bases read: TGTGCCAGCAGTGAGGGACAGATCCCGCCGGAG.

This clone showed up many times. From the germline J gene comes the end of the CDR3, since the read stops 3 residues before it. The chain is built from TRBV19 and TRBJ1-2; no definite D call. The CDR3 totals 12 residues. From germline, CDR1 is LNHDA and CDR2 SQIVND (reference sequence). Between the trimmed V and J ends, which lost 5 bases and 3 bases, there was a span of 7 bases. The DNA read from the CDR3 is TGTGCCAGTAGTGAAGGGCACTATGGC. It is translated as CASSEGHYG. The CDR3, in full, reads CASSEGHYGYTF. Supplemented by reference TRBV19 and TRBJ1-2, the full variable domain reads DGGITQSPKYLFRKEGQNVTLSCEQNLNHDAMYWYRQDPGQGLRLIYYSQIVNDFQKGDIAEGYSVSREKKESFPLTVTSAQKNPTAFYLCASSEGHYGYTFGSGTRLTVV.

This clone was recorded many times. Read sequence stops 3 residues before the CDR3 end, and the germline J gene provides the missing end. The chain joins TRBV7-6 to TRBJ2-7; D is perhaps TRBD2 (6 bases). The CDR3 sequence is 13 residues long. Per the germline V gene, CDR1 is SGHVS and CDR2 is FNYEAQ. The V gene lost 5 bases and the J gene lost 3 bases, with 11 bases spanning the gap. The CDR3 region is CASSRGEDYEQYF. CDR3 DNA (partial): TGTGCCAGCAGCCGAGGGGAGGACTACGAG.

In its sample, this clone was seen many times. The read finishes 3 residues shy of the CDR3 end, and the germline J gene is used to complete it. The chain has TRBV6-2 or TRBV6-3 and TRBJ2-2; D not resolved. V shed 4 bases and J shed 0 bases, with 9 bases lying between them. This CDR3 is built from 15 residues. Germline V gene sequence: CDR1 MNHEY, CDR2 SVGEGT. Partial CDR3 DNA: TGTGCCAGCAGTTCCCTAAATGCGAACACCGGGGAG. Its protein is CASSSLNANTGE. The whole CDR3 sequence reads CASSSLNANTGELFF.